The 23 T cell receptor beta chains reported below all come from one sample, sequenced in a study of blood T cell repertoires in COVID-19. Repertoires were generated with immunoSEQ multiplex PCR, while TCRdb's copy carries only in-frame clones and drops some. There are under 300,000 clones in the sample; about four fifths occur only once, and roughly 9.4% lies in the top ten. Material for sequencing was peripheral blood. All receptors come from a woman between 45 and 60 years old who had recovered from COVID-19.

The chain links TRBV24-1 to TRBJ2-1; 8 nucleotides match TRBD2. Germline CDR1 KGHDR, CDR2 SFDVKD. The CDR3 sequence is 20 residues long. V was pared by 3 bases and J by 0 bases, with 15 bases of the junction left unmatched. The CDR3, as DNA: TGTGCCACCAGTGATGCCCGGGGGGCGGGAGGCCTGAGCTCCTACAATGAGCAGTTCTTC. Translation: CATSDARGAGGLSSYNEQFF.

The chain carries TRBV19 and TRBJ1-5; 7 nucleotides align to TRBD1. V lost 3 bases and J lost 0; bases outside the gene matches: 8. Germline V gene lookup returns CDR1 LNHDA and CDR2 SQIVND (reference sequence). CDR3 length equals 17 residues. The CDR3 nucleotides read TGTGCCAGTAGTATCCGACAGGGACGATCTAGCAATCAGCCCCAGCATTTT. Amino acids: CASSIRQGRSSNQPQHF.

V usage is TRBV4-2 and J usage is TRBJ2-3; 12 bases line up with TRBD2. V lost 4 bases to trimming and J lost 4 bases; unmatched junction nucleotides: 15. There are 19 residues in the CDR3. Per germline, CDR1 LGHNA and CDR2 YNFKEQ. This CDR3 reads CASSPFVASGGAGADTQYF. In DNA, the CDR3 is TGTGCCAGCAGCCCCTTCGTAGCTAGCGGGGGGGCCGGGGCAGATACGCAGTATTTT.

The genes are TRBV19 and TRBJ2-5; D call uncertain. The CDR3 has 11 residues. Germline values: CDR1 LNHDA, CDR2 SQIVND (reference sequence). Trimming left V 4 bases short and J 2 bases short, with 2 bases between. This CDR3 is CASSTQETQYF. The CDR3 nucleotides read TGTGCCAGTAGTACACAAGAGACCCAGTACTTC. The full variable domain, its missing parts supplied by reference TRBV19 and TRBJ2-5, is DGGITQSPKYLFRKEGQNVTLSCEQNLNHDAMYWYRQDPGQGLRLIYYSQIVNDFQKGDIAEGYSVSREKKESFPLTVTSAQKNPTAFYLCASSTQETQYFGPGTRLLVL.

The chain uses TRBV19 and TRBJ2-2, with 10 bases lining up with TRBD1. With V trimmed by 5 bases and J by 4 bases, 4 bases remained unmatched. Germline V CDR1 and CDR2: LNHDA, SQIVND (reference sequence). CDR3 length: 15 amino acids. The CDR3 bases are TGTGCCAGTAGTCTTTGGGACAGGGGCACCGGGGAGCTGTTTTTT. This sequence encodes CASSLWDRGTGELFF.

The CDR3 DNA reads TGCGCCAGCAGCCAAGGCACGGGGATGAACACTGAAGCTTTCTTT. As protein: CASSQGTGMNTEAFF. V and J are TRBV4-1 and TRBJ1-1; D ambiguous. With 1 base removed from V and 0 bases from J, the gap between germline ends came to 9 bases. The CDR3 has 15 amino acids. Per germline, CDR1 MGHRA and CDR2 YSYEKL.

The CDR3 loop is CSATANTEAFF. The CDR3 region has the DNA TGCAGTGCCACTGCGAACACTGAAGCTTTCTTT. The chain couples TRBV20-1 to TRBJ1-1, with D unclear. Germline V CDR1 and CDR2: DFQATT, SNEGSKA (reference sequence). The CDR3 covers 11 residues. V shed 6 bases and J shed 1 base, with 6 bases lying between them.

The chain employs TRBV28 and TRBJ1-6; TRBD1 is a possible D gene (5 bases). The CDR3 runs to 14 residues. The germline CDR1 and CDR2 sequences are MDHEN and SYDVKM. Trimming took 7 bases from V and 11 from J, leaving 18 bases between them. In DNA, the CDR3 is TGTGCCAGCACCCCTGTACTGACAGTTACACCCCTCCACTTT. Protein: CASTPVLTVTPLHF.

For the CDR3, the DNA is TGTGCCAGCAAGAGGCGGACGCGGGGCGAGCAGTACTTC. Translated: CASKRRTRGEQYF. V usage is TRBV21-1 and J usage is TRBJ2-7; the table calls TRBD2, which could not be checked here. TRBV21-1 is noted as a pseudogene. The CDR3 loop spans 13 amino acids.

This chain links TRBV28 with TRBJ1-5; D uncertain. Deletions cut 6 bases from V and 7 bases from J, with 10 bases between. Germline V gene lookup returns CDR1 MDHEN and CDR2 SYDVKM. The CDR3 covers 12 residues. The CDR3 region is CASRSSVQPQHF. As DNA, the CDR3 is TGTGCCAGCAGATCATCAGTCCAGCCCCAGCATTTT.

The rearrangement joins TRBV7-2 to TRBJ1-3, with D perhaps TRBD1 (6 bases). Trimming pared 0 bases from V and 2 bases from J, leaving 11 bases between. Germline V gives CDR1 SGHTA, CDR2 FQGNSA. The CDR3 has 16 residues. The CDR3 loop is CASSLAAGVTGNTIYF. The CDR3 DNA reads TGTGCCAGCAGCTTAGCCGCAGGGGTCACTGGAAACACCATATATTTT.

CDR3: CASSDNRENYGYTF. For the CDR3, the DNA is TGTGCCAGCAGTGACAACAGGGAGAACTATGGCTACACCTTC. V is TRBV6-4 and J is TRBJ1-2; TRBD1 is a possible D gene (6 bases). The CDR3 totals 14 residues. The V gene lost 2 bases and the J gene lost 2 bases, with 9 bases spanning the gap. CDR1 and CDR2 (germline): MRHNA, SNTAGT.

This clone has only a few counts. This CDR3 is also generated by other DNA sequences in the sample. This rearrangement joins TRBV7-9 to TRBJ2-3; D might be TRBD1 (5 bases). Per the germline V gene, CDR1 is SEHNR and CDR2 is FQNEAQ (reference sequence). This CDR3 comprises 14 residues. V was pared by 1 base and J by 2 bases, with 7 bases between. The CDR3 protein is CASSLEGSTDTQYF. In DNA form, the CDR3 reads TGTGCCAGCAGCTTAGAGGGGTCCACAGATACGCAGTATTTT.

To note about this clone: This sample also contains other DNA sequences that code for the same CDR3. The genes are TRBV30 and TRBJ2-3, with 16 bases fitting TRBD2. The V gene's germline CDR1 is GTSNPN and CDR2 SVGIG (reference sequence). The length of the CDR3 is 16 residues. V shed 0 bases and J 4 bases; nucleotides not matched to a gene: 1. The CDR3 here is CAWSVGTSGGADTQYF. CDR3 DNA sequence: TGTGCCTGGAGTGTCGGGACTAGCGGGGGGGCAGATACGCAGTATTTT.

The chain recombines TRBV30 with TRBJ2-1, with D possibly TRBD1 on 6 matching bases. The germline V gene has CDR1 GTSNPN and CDR2 SVGIG (reference sequence). This CDR3 region has 14 residues. Trimming pared 2 bases from V and 6 bases from J, leaving 14 bases between. CDR3 DNA sequence: TGTGCCTGGAGTAGGGGGAGCTTCGGCAATGAGCAGTTCTTC. It yields the protein CAWSRGSFGNEQFF.

V and J are TRBV5-6 and TRBJ2-7, with D possibly TRBD1 on 6 matching bases. The V end lost 4 bases, the J end lost 2 bases, and 13 bases lay between the germline ends. The V gene's germline CDR1 is SGHDT and CDR2 YYEEEE. This CDR3 has 14 residues. CDR3 sequence (DNA): TGTGCCAGCAGCATTGACAGGACCGCCTACGAGCAGTACTTC. Translated: CASSIDRTAYEQYF.

The rearrangement joins TRBV11-2 to TRBJ1-6; 9 bases fit TRBD1. Germline CDR1 and CDR2: SGHAT and FQNNGV. V gave up 4 bases and J gave up 9 bases; unmatched junction bases: 7. The CDR3 spans 15 residues. The CDR3 DNA reads TGTGCCAGCAGCTCGGGACAGGGTGCGGGTTCACCCCTCCACTTT. Translation gives CASSSGQGAGSPLHF.

The chain uses TRBV28 and TRBJ2-1, with TRBD1 matching over 7 bases. Germline V gene sequence: CDR1 MDHEN, CDR2 SYDVKM. Trimming removed 6 bases from V and 8 bases from J; junction bases left unmatched: 10. The CDR3 totals 14 residues. The chain's CDR3 is CASREQGLRDEQFF. CDR3 nucleotides: TGTGCCAGCAGAGAACAGGGGCTTAGGGATGAGCAGTTCTTC. Using reference TRBV28 and TRBJ2-1 for the parts outside the CDR3, the full variable domain is DVKVTQSSRYLVKRTGEKVFLECVQDMDHENMFWYRQDPGLGLRLIYFSYDVKMKEKGDIPEGYSVSREKKERFSLILESASTNQTSMYLCASREQGLRDEQFFGPGTRLTVL.

The chain uses TRBV6-2 or TRBV6-3 and TRBJ2-1; 13 positions agree with TRBD2. V trimming: 5 bases; J trimming: 6 bases; junction bases outside the gene matches: 7. CDR1 is MNHEY, CDR2 SVGEGT, per germline. CDR3 length equals 16 residues. CDR3 in DNA: TGTGCCAGCAGTCGGACTAGCGGGAGCCCCCGCAATGAGCAGTTCTTC. Residues: CASSRTSGSPRNEQFF.

This clone was seen only once. This chain uses TRBV11-2 with TRBJ1-1; 7 bases are shared with TRBD1. CDR1 is SGHAT and CDR2 is FQNNGV in the germline V gene. The CDR3 length is 14 residues. Trimming cost V 1 base and J 7 bases; bases outside gene matches: 6. DNA for the CDR3: TGTGCCAGCAGCTTAGGCCGGGACAGATATGAAGCTTTCTTT. Its translation: CASSLGRDRYEAFF.

This sequence joins TRBV9 and TRBJ2-1; a possible D gene is TRBD2 (6 bases). Germline CDR1 reads SGDLS; CDR2 reads YYNGEE. There are 14 residues in the CDR3. Trimming stripped 4 bases from V and 9 bases from J, with 17 bases between. The CDR3 sequence: CASSRGTVGGEQFF. As DNA, the CDR3 is TGTGCCAGCAGCAGAGGGACCGTGGGGGGTGAGCAGTTCTTC.

The genes are TRBV30 and TRBJ1-5; the match to TRBD1 covers 7 bases. The CDR3 is 14 residues long. V dropped 1 base and J dropped 8; count of bases not matched to a gene: 8. Germline V gene sequence: CDR1 GTSNPN, CDR2 SVGIG (reference sequence). The CDR3 is CAWSEGGGAEPQHF. The CDR3, as DNA: TGTGCCTGGAGTGAAGGAGGGGGCGCCGAGCCCCAGCATTTT.

The V gene is TRBV5-6, the J gene TRBJ1-1, with 7 nucleotides matching TRBD1. The CDR3 consists of 13 residues. CDR1 and CDR2 (germline): SGHDT, YYEEEE. The trim removed 5 bases at V and 3 bases at J, leaving 4 bases unmatched. CDR3 DNA sequence: TGTGCCAGCAGGACAGGGATCGACACTGAAGCTTTCTTT. Translation: CASRTGIDTEAFF. The variable domain in full, with the rest retrieved from reference TRBV5-6 and TRBJ1-1, is DAGVTQSPTHLIKTRGQQVTLRCSPKSGHDTVSWYQQALGQGPQFIFQYYEEEERQRGNFPDRFSGHQFPNYSSELNVNALLLGDSALYLCASRTGIDTEAFFGQGTRLTVV.